These 25 T cell receptor beta chains came from one sample sequenced in a study of blood T cells in healthy people across ages. A J-beta primer mix and a sample-barcoded 5' primer were used in a second PCR of about 7 to 12 cycles. TCRdb passed the 5' RACE reads through MiXCR, listing each CDR3 protein once. The sample has roughly 1,700,000 distinct CDR3 sequences, roughly 27% seen once. The sample was blood. The source of these receptors is a woman between 25 and 40 years old in good health.

This clonotype occurred a few times. V gene TRBV11-2 combines with J gene TRBJ2-3; 10 bases are a match to TRBD2. Trimming at V came to 5 bases and at J to 6 bases, leaving 11 bases not matched to a gene. Germline V gene lookup returns CDR1 SGHAT and CDR2 FQNNGV. The CDR3 covers 16 residues. CDR3 coding DNA: TGTGCCAGCAGCCACCCAGCGGGGGGGCCGTCGGATACGCAGTATTTT. Its translation: CASSHPAGGPSDTQYF.

The chain joins TRBV11-2 to TRBJ2-3, with 8 bases that match TRBD1. V lost 8 bases, J lost 1 base, and 8 bases stayed unmatched. The CDR3 extends over 15 amino acids. Germline V gene data show CDR1 as SGHAT and CDR2 as FQNNGV. For the CDR3, the DNA is TGTGCCAGCTTATTCTTGGACAGGGGCACAGATACGCAGTATTTT. Its protein product is CASLFLDRGTDTQYF.

This clonotype has only a few counts. The chain combines TRBV4-3 with TRBJ2-1; TRBD2 matches 9 bases. V shed 3 bases and J 12 bases; nucleotides not matched to a gene: 6. This CDR3 comprises 13 residues. Germline CDR1 and CDR2: LGHNA and YSLEER. This CDR3 reads CASSQGGRASQFF. CDR3 sequence (DNA): TGCGCCAGCAGCCAGGGCGGGAGGGCCTCGCAGTTCTTC.

This clonotype was counted only a few times. The chain has TRBV20-1 and TRBJ2-3, with 8 nucleotides matching TRBD2. The CDR3 runs 15 residues. Unmatched junction bases numbered 2, after V lost 0 bases and J lost 0 bases. Germline CDR1 DFQATT, CDR2 SNEGSKA (reference sequence). The CDR3 protein is CSARELAVSTDTQYF. CDR3 sequence (DNA): TGCAGTGCTAGAGAACTAGCGGTTAGCACAGATACGCAGTATTTT.

A note on this clonotype: This sequence may be a read error, since a much larger clone differs from it by one base. The V gene is TRBV4-1, the J gene TRBJ2-5; weak D call: TRBD2 (6 bases). Trimming took off 3 bases at V and 5 bases at J, with 10 bases between the two ends. The CDR3 has 13 amino acids. Germline CDR1 is MGHRA and CDR2 is YSYEKL. This CDR3 reads CASSQSRDETQYF. DNA for the CDR3: TGCGCCAGCAGCCAGTCGCGGGATGAGACCCAGTACTTC.

This clonotype showed up many times. The V and J genes are TRBV7-2 and TRBJ2-1; unclear D gene. V was pared by 4 bases and J by 6 bases, with 13 bases between. This CDR3 is 14 amino acids long. Germline V gene data show CDR1 as SGHTA and CDR2 as FQGNSA. DNA of the CDR3: TGTGCCAGCAGCTCCCGGACCACGCGCAATGAGCAGTTCTTC. As protein: CASSSRTTRNEQFF.

This clonotype was seen more than once but under ten times. The CDR3 sequence is CASSTQATGYEQYF. The CDR3 DNA sequence: TGTGCCAGCAGCACGCAAGCAACAGGGTACGAGCAGTACTTC. The V gene is TRBV7-2, the J gene TRBJ2-7; a possible D gene is TRBD1 (6 bases). This CDR3 spans 14 amino acids. The germline V gene has CDR1 SGHTA and CDR2 FQGNSA. V was clipped by 5 bases and J by 4 bases, with 15 bases between them.

This clonotype appeared a few times. The V call is TRBV27, the J call TRBJ2-7; 7 bases map to TRBD1. Germline values: CDR1 MNHEY, CDR2 SMNVEV (reference sequence). After removal of 5 bases from V and 3 bases from J, the junction contained 13 bases not matched to a gene. This CDR3 has 16 amino acids. CDR3 DNA: TGTGCCAGCAGTCCAGGGGGACGAACAAGGGACTACGAGCAGTACTTC. Its translation is CASSPGGRTRDYEQYF.

This clonotype was picked up a small number of times. V is TRBV7-2 and J is TRBJ1-2, with 7 positions matching TRBD1. CDR1 is SGHTA, CDR2 FQGNSA, per germline. J gave up 2 bases and V 5 bases, and 8 bases lay outside the gene matches. The CDR3 runs 15 residues. Here the CDR3 reads CASSTDRLLNYGYTF. In nucleotides, the CDR3 is TGTGCCAGCAGCACGGACAGGTTGCTGAACTATGGCTACACCTTC.

This clonotype was recorded a few times. This chain connects TRBV5-1 to TRBJ1-4; TRBD1 matches 7 bases. Trimming cost V 5 bases and J 4 bases; bases outside gene matches: 8. The germline CDR1 and CDR2 sequences are SGHRS and YFSETQ. The CDR3 is 15 residues long. Written as DNA, the CDR3 is TGCGCCAGCAGACAACTCCAGGGGGATAATGAAAAACTGTTTTTT. Protein: CASRQLQGDNEKLFF.

The CDR3 region has the DNA TGTGCCAGCAGCTTCTCAGGGTTGAAACTGTTTTTT. Translating gives CASSFSGLKLFF. The V gene is TRBV13, the J gene TRBJ1-4; D possibly corresponds to TRBD1 (5 bases). Trimming pared 3 bases from V and 11 bases from J, leaving 10 bases between. This CDR3 has 12 residues. CDR1 and CDR2 from the germline V gene are PRHDT and FYEKMQ (reference sequence).

The chain combines TRBV5-1 with TRBJ2-2; D possibly corresponds to TRBD2 (6 bases). Trimming removed 4 bases at V and 6 bases at J, with 16 bases between. The CDR3 consists of 15 residues. CDR1 and CDR2 (germline): SGHRS, YFSETQ. CDR3 sequence: CASSNTGWEAGELFF. DNA for the CDR3: TGCGCCAGCAGCAACACAGGATGGGAGGCCGGGGAGCTGTTTTTT.

This clonotype appeared once. The chain carries TRBV6-6 and TRBJ2-3; the D is unclear. Germline V lookup: CDR1 MNHNY, CDR2 SVGAGI (reference sequence). The V end was cut by 5 bases, the J end by 9 bases, with 12 bases between. The CDR3 has 12 amino acids. CDR3 in amino acids: CASSPALWTQYF. DNA of the CDR3: TGTGCCAGCAGTCCTGCCCTCTGGACGCAGTATTTT.

CDR3 bases: TGCAGTGCTAGGTCTAGCGGTCACACAGATACGCAGTATTTT. Amino acid sequence: CSARSSGHTDTQYF. This rearrangement joins TRBV20-1 to TRBJ2-3; TRBD2 aligns across 7 bases. This CDR3 spans 14 amino acids. CDR1 and CDR2 (germline): DFQATT, SNEGSKA (reference sequence). The junction had 5 bases not matched to a gene; V was cut back by 3 bases and J by 2 bases.

The genes are TRBV12-3 or TRBV12-4 and TRBJ1-1, with 7 bases identical to TRBD1. The J segment lost 11 bases and the V segment lost 2 bases, leaving 8 bases of the junction unmatched. This CDR3 comprises 13 residues. CDR3 sequence: CASSLKQGLQAFF. The CDR3 DNA follows: TGTGCCAGCAGTTTAAAACAGGGGTTGCAGGCTTTCTTT.

Only a few counts were recorded for this clonotype. A read error may produce the germline difference seen at one junction end. The chain is built from TRBV12-3 or TRBV12-4 and TRBJ1-2; D gene unclear. There are 13 residues in the CDR3. The CDR3 bases are TGTACCAGCAGTTTAACCTCCAACTATGGCTACACCTTC. This translates into CTSSLTSNYGYTF.

This clonotype was seen a handful of times. The chain couples TRBV24-1 to TRBJ2-1; TRBD2 matches 9 bases. The CDR3 is 16 amino acids. From germline, CDR1 is KGHDR and CDR2 SFDVKD. V lost 8 bases and J lost 5; bases outside the gene matches: 12. Written as DNA, the CDR3 is TGTGCCACCAATCCTCTGGGCGGGAGGGCCGACAATGAGCAGTTCTTC. This encodes CATNPLGGRADNEQFF.

This clonotype was observed a single time. This chain connects TRBV6-2 or TRBV6-3 to TRBJ1-1; no definite D call. V lost 4 bases and J 0 bases, leaving 15 bases between the germline ends. Per the germline V gene, CDR1 is MNHEY and CDR2 is SVGEGT. This CDR3 has 16 amino acids. The CDR3 nucleotides are TGTGCCAGCAGTTCCCCCCTCCTCCAAATGAACACTGAAGCTTTCTTT. Protein product: CASSSPLLQMNTEAFF.

The sample holds many counts of this clonotype. Mismatch with germline at one junction end may stem from a read error. The chain couples TRBV7-2 to TRBJ2-1; D remains ambiguous. This CDR3 is 15 amino acids long. Germline CDR1 reads SGHTA; CDR2 reads FQGNSA. CDR3 region: CASNLGIGSYNEQFF. For the CDR3, the DNA is TGTGCCAGCAACTTAGGTATCGGGTCCTACAATGAGCAGTTCTTC.

This clonotype was seen just once. This rearrangement joins TRBV7-2 to TRBJ2-4; maybe TRBD1 (6 bases). V gave up 1 base and J gave up 14 bases, with 15 bases separating them. The CDR3 runs to 13 residues. Germline V gives CDR1 SGHTA, CDR2 FQGNSA. In DNA, the CDR3 is TGTGCCAGCAGCTTAGGGAAGGGGGATTTGAAGTACTTC. It codes for CASSLGKGDLKYF.

The chain has TRBV5-6 and TRBJ2-1; TRBD2 might be the D (6 bases). Germline CDR1 and CDR2: SGHDT and YYEEEE. The CDR3 totals 13 residues. Between the trimmed V and J ends, which lost 4 bases and 4 bases, there was a span of 9 bases. CDR3 in amino acids: CASSNSGYNEQFF. In DNA form, the CDR3 reads TGTGCCAGCAGCAACAGCGGGTACAATGAGCAGTTCTTC.

The J gene is TRBJ2-7, the V gene TRBV10-3; 10 bases match TRBD2. CDR1 is ENHRY and CDR2 is SYGVKD in the germline V gene. J lost 2 bases, V lost 5 bases, and 3 bases had no gene match. The CDR3 extends over 14 amino acids. CDR3 nucleotide sequence: TGTGCCATCAGTTGGACTAGCGGAACCTACGAGCAGTACTTC. It codes for CAISWTSGTYEQYF.

The rearrangement joins TRBV30 to TRBJ2-2, with D unresolved. This CDR3 contains 13 residues. Per the germline V gene, CDR1 is GTSNPN and CDR2 is SVGIG (reference sequence). Trimming took 2 bases from V and 8 from J, leaving 12 bases between them. CDR3 amino acids: CAWSFRPAGELFF. The CDR3 DNA reads TGTGCCTGGAGTTTTCGGCCCGCGGGGGAGCTGTTTTTT.

About this clonotype: The junction departs from germline at one end; a sequencing error may be responsible. The chain employs TRBV29-1 and TRBJ2-4; perhaps TRBD1 as D (6 bases). This CDR3 has 14 residues. Germline CDR1 and CDR2: SQVTM and ANQGSEA. The CDR3 here is CSVVARGLYNEQYF. The CDR3 nucleotides are TGTAGCGTTGTAGCCAGGGGCCTCTACAATGAGCAGTACTTC. Looking up the rest from reference TRBV29-1 and TRBJ2-4 gives the full variable domain: SAVISQKPSRDICQRGTSLTIQCQVDSQVTMMFWYRQQPGQSLTLIATANQGSEATYESGFVIDKFPISRPNLTFSTLTVSNMSPEDSSIYLCSVVARGLYNEQYFGAGTRLSVL.

This clonotype was detected only a few times. The chain employs TRBV12-5 and TRBJ1-6; no firm D call. Trimming removed 6 bases at V and 4 bases at J, with 13 bases between. Per the germline V gene, CDR1 is LGHNT and CDR2 is FRNRAP. The length of the CDR3 is 15 residues. CDR3 amino acids: CASGRGSEYNSPLHF. CDR3 DNA sequence: TGTGCTAGTGGGAGAGGGTCCGAATATAATTCACCCCTCCACTTT.